This T cell receptor beta chain comes out of a study of blood T cells in healthy people across ages. PCR was performed a second time for about 7 to 12 cycles using a sample-barcoded 5' primer and a J-beta primer mix. TCRdb passed the 5' RACE reads through MiXCR, listing each CDR3 protein once. This sample yields around 2 million distinct CDR3 sequences, of which about 39% are seen a single time; roughly 23% belongs to the top ten. V was pared by 3 bases and J by 8 bases, with 5 bases between. This CDR3 is 10 amino acids long. From germline, CDR1 is DFQATT and CDR2 SNEGSKA (reference sequence). The chain uses TRBV20-1 and TRBJ2-1, with D hard to call. The sample was blood. The receptor was isolated from a human donor in good health. The CDR3 DNA follows: TGCAGTGCTAGTTGGTATGAGCAGTTCTTC. Translation gives CSASWYEQFF.